This T cell receptor beta chain was obtained from a study of T cell responses to AZD1222 COVID-19 vaccine. Sequencing was performed with immunoSEQ multiplex PCR; in TCRdb, only in-frame clones are kept and a portion is missing. The table has more than 110,000 clones, over 85% seen once. The CDR3 totals 16 residues. V lost 5 bases and J lost 3; bases outside the gene matches: 8. Germline V CDR1 and CDR2: MNHEY, SVGEGT. Whole-study findings and limits: Only a handful of individuals given AZD1222 were seropositive at baseline. Vaccine-associated CD4 TCRs spanned spike, dominant at 160-218 and 743-854. Clonal diversity was possibly underestimated; the donors were predominantly white British and more often female. No repertoire was sampled before or during the peak T cell response, only after it.

On this clone itself: The antigen is not known.

The gene calls are TRBV6-2 or TRBV6-3 and TRBJ2-7, with 12 bases that match TRBD2. The sequencing used peripheral blood, collected on day 0 of AZD1222 vaccination. This TCR derives from an adult in good health. The CDR3 DNA sequence: TGTGCCAGCAGTGCCTTACTAGCGGGAGGCGGCTACGAGCAGTACTTC. This translates into CASSALLAGGGYEQYF.